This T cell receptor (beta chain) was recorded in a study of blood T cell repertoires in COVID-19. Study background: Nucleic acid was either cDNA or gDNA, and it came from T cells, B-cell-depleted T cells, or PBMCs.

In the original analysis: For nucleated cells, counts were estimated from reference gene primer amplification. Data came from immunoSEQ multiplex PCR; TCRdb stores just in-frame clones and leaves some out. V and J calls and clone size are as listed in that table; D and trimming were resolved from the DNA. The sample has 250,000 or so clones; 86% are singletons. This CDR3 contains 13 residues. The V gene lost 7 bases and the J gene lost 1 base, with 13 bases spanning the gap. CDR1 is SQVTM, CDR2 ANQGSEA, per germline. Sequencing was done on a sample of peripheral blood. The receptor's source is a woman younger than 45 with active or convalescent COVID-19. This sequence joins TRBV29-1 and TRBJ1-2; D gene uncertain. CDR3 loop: CSASSRVNYGYTF. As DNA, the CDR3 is TGCAGCGCCTCTTCGAGGGTTAACTATGGCTACACCTTC.